The 32 T cell receptor beta chains in this list originate from one sample, sequenced in a study of early T cells in non-severe SARS-CoV-2 infection. From the 5' RACE reads, TCRdb called clonotypes with MiXCR, one entry per CDR3 protein. The data contain 40,000 to 45,000 distinct CDR3 sequences, under 13% of them seen just once; the ten biggest clones take up about a tenth. The sample consisted of whole blood. The receptors derive from an adult who was a healthcare worker with PCR-confirmed SARS-CoV-2 infection or an uninfected control (not recorded which).

This clonotype was counted between two and nine times. The rearrangement joins TRBV6-5 to TRBJ1-1, with a weak D call TRBD1 (5 bases). Trimming stripped 6 bases from V and 4 bases from J, with 12 bases between. Germline V CDR1 and CDR2: MNHEY, SVGAGI. This CDR3 region has 13 residues. The CDR3 nucleotides read TGTGCCAGCAGATGGGGACGGACCACTGAAGCTTTCTTT. Translation: CASRWGRTTEAFF.

Points on this clonotype: This clone may be a read error of a much larger clone one base away. The V call is TRBV12-5, the J call TRBJ2-5; perhaps TRBD1 as D (5 bases). Germline values: CDR1 LGHNT, CDR2 FRNRAP. The length of the CDR3 is 14 residues. CDR3 loop: CVSGLGHLQETQYF. For the CDR3, the DNA is TGTGTTAGTGGTTTAGGACATCTTCAAGAGACCCAGTACTTC.

This clonotype was found a few times. J is TRBJ1-2 and V is TRBV7-9, with no clear D. The CDR3 consists of 15 residues. Germline V gives CDR1 SEHNR, CDR2 FQNEAQ (reference sequence). V lost 7 bases to trimming and J lost 6 bases, with 21 bases between them. CDR3 sequence reads: CASNGPNQESDGYTF. Written as DNA, the CDR3 is TGTGCCAGCAACGGGCCGAACCAAGAGAGTGATGGCTACACCTTC.

The table lists this clonotype with many counts. This chain joins TRBV4-2 and TRBJ2-3; 11 bases are a match to TRBD2. Germline CDR1 and CDR2: LGHNA and YNFKEQ. This CDR3 is built from 16 residues. V lost 4 bases and J lost 4; bases outside the gene matches: 7. This chain's CDR3 is CASSPISTSGADTQYF. CDR3 sequence (DNA): TGTGCCAGCAGCCCAATCTCGACTAGCGGGGCAGATACGCAGTATTTT.

The chain combines TRBV2 with TRBJ1-4; a possible D gene is TRBD1 (5 bases). CDR1 SNHLY and CDR2 FYNNEI come from the germline V gene. V was pared by 6 bases and J by 8 bases, with 16 bases between. This CDR3 is built from 14 residues. The CDR3 is CASSALQGGEKLFF. The CDR3 nucleotides read TGTGCCAGCAGCGCTCTCCAGGGCGGGGAAAAACTGTTTTTT.

As concerns this clonotype: A single base separates this from a much larger clone, so it may be a read error. The chain couples TRBV11-2 to TRBJ2-5; D gene uncertain. CDR3 size: 13 residues. Trimming pared 5 bases from V and 3 bases from J, leaving 10 bases between. Germline V gives CDR1 SGHAT, CDR2 FQNNGV. The CDR3 nucleotides read TGTGCCAGCAGCGCTGTAGAAAAAGAGACCCAGTACTTC. It yields the protein CASSAVEKETQYF.

The chain is built from TRBV6-5 and TRBJ2-7; D not resolved. The germline V and J ends were trimmed by 0 bases and 8 bases, with 8 bases remaining between them. Per germline, CDR1 MNHEY and CDR2 SVGAGI. The CDR3 has 12 residues. The CDR3 DNA sequence: TGTGCCAGCAGTTACTCGTGGAACAAGCAGTACTTC. Protein: CASSYSWNKQYF.

A few counts support this clonotype. The V and J genes are TRBV6-2 or TRBV6-3 and TRBJ2-7, with D tentatively TRBD2 (6 bases). The CDR3 totals 12 residues. V was trimmed by 8 bases and J by 5 bases, leaving 13 bases between them. Germline assignment: CDR1 MNHEY and CDR2 SVGEGT. This chain's CDR3 is CASGGDRNEQYF. In DNA, the CDR3 is TGTGCCAGCGGCGGGGATCGAAACGAGCAGTACTTC.

This clonotype appeared many times. This chain joins TRBV20-1 and TRBJ2-5; 13 positions agree with TRBD2. This CDR3 contains 14 residues. Per the germline V gene, CDR1 is DFQATT and CDR2 is SNEGSKA (reference sequence). V trimming: 5 bases; J trimming: 6 bases; junction bases outside the gene matches: 6. CDR3 in DNA: TGCAGTGCTGTGGGACTAGCGGGATCCCAGACCCAGTACTTC. This gives the protein CSAVGLAGSQTQYF.

This clonotype was counted ten times or more. The rearrangement joins TRBV20-1 to TRBJ2-3, with D tentatively TRBD2 (6 bases). The germline gives CDR1 DFQATT, CDR2 SNEGSKA (reference sequence). V was pared by 6 bases and J by 2 bases, with 30 bases between. The CDR3 covers 19 residues. The CDR3 protein is CSAEAASGGTVPTTDTQYF. CDR3 nucleotides: TGCAGTGCCGAGGCGGCTAGTGGGGGGACGGTACCCACCACAGATACGCAGTATTTT.

This clonotype was counted only a few times. V and J are TRBV6-7 and TRBJ1-5; 7 nucleotides match TRBD1. TRBV6-7 is an ORF, and what it does is uncertain. The V and J ends lost 5 bases and 2 bases, in that order; junction bases with no gene match: 12. This CDR3 region has 17 residues. The CDR3, as DNA: TGTGCCAGCAGTAACCAGACAGGGAGGGTGGGCAATCAGCCCCAGCATTTT. This encodes CASSNQTGRVGNQPQHF.

The sample holds many counts of this clonotype. The chain uses TRBV5-3 and TRBJ2-7, with 10 bases fitting TRBD1. TRBV5-3 is assigned to the ORF class and has an uncertain function. The V segment lost 1 base and the J segment 2 bases; nucleotides outside the gene matches: 3. The CDR3 loop spans 15 amino acids. CDR3 sequence reads: CARSLRDRGTYEQYF. CDR3 nucleotide sequence: TGTGCCAGAAGCTTGCGGGACAGGGGCACCTACGAGCAGTACTTC.

The chain recombines TRBV20-1 with TRBJ2-1; D may be TRBD1 (7 bases). The V gene's germline CDR1 is DFQATT and CDR2 SNEGSKA (reference sequence). The V gene lost 0 bases and the J gene lost 5 bases, with 14 bases spanning the gap. The CDR3 sequence is 15 residues long. CDR3 bases: TGCAGTGCTAGAGACGACCAGGGGGGAAACAATGAGCAGTTCTTC. It is translated as CSARDDQGGNNEQFF.

This clonotype occurred a few times. The chain employs TRBV12-3 or TRBV12-4 and TRBJ1-4; D remains unclear. The CDR3 totals 16 residues. V was shortened by 2 bases and J by 0 bases, with 10 bases between the two germline ends. In DNA form, the CDR3 reads TGTGCCAGCAGTTTAAGTGGGGTTGCAACTAATGAAAAACTGTTTTTT. As protein: CASSLSGVATNEKLFF.

The sample holds a few counts of this clonotype. V usage is TRBV20-1 and J usage is TRBJ2-5; D unresolved. Germline assignment: CDR1 DFQATT and CDR2 SNEGSKA (reference sequence). The CDR3 spans 11 residues. The DNA of the CDR3 is TGCACACCAGTGGATGGAGAGACCCAGTACTTC. Translation gives CTPVDGETQYF.

There are many counts of this clonotype. This chain links TRBV18 with TRBJ2-2; D is undetermined. This CDR3 contains 15 residues. Germline CDR1 and CDR2: KGHSH and LQKENI. V was clipped by 5 bases and J by 7 bases, with 17 bases between them. CDR3 sequence: CASSASLPPVGELFF. The CDR3, as DNA: TGTGCCAGCTCAGCCTCCCTGCCCCCGGTCGGGGAGCTGTTTTTT.

This clonotype was detected only a few times. A read error is possible here, since a much larger clone lies one base away. The rearrangement links TRBV5-4 to TRBJ2-7, with D perhaps assigned TRBD1 or TRBD2 (5 bases each). Germline V gene lookup returns CDR1 SGHNT and CDR2 YYREEE (reference sequence). The length of the CDR3 is 12 residues. V was clipped by 4 bases and J by 0 bases, with 5 bases between them. The CDR3 reads CASSGTSYEQYF. CDR3 nucleotides: TGTGCCAGCAGCGGGACCTCCTACGAGCAGTACTTC.

This clonotype was seen only a few times. The gene calls are TRBV4-2 and TRBJ1-6; D is perhaps TRBD1 (5 bases). Germline assignment: CDR1 LGHNA and CDR2 YNFKEQ. V shed 0 bases and J shed 4 bases, with 19 bases lying between them. The length of the CDR3 is 19 residues. The CDR3 protein is CASSQDRGGGRVYNSPLHF. CDR3 bases: TGTGCCAGCAGCCAAGACCGAGGCGGGGGAAGGGTTTATAATTCACCCCTCCACTTT.

This chain connects TRBV20-1 to TRBJ2-5; TRBD2 is a possible D gene (5 bases). The V gene's germline CDR1 is DFQATT and CDR2 SNEGSKA (reference sequence). The CDR3 extends over 13 amino acids. Trimming removed 3 bases from V and 4 bases from J, with 12 bases in between. In nucleotides, the CDR3 is TGCAGTGCTAGGAGCACTAGTGTAGAGACCCAGTACTTC. Translated, it gives CSARSTSVETQYF.

This clonotype was seen many times. J is TRBJ2-3 and V is TRBV7-9; unclear D gene. Deletions cut 1 base from V and 4 bases from J, with 15 bases between. The CDR3 contains 16 residues. CDR1 and CDR2 from the germline V gene are SEHNR and FQNEAQ (reference sequence). CDR3 coding DNA: TGTGCCAGCAGCTTAGGCACGGCTAAGCCCCCAGATACGCAGTATTTT. It is translated as CASSLGTAKPPDTQYF.

The V call is TRBV7-3, the J call TRBJ1-2; tentatively, D is TRBD1 (5 bases). Trimming took 5 bases from V and 6 from J, leaving 16 bases between them. The CDR3 has 14 residues. The germline CDR1 and CDR2 sequences are SGHTA and FQGTGA. In DNA form, the CDR3 reads TGTGCCAGCAGCCGGGACCCGGGCGTAAATGGCTACACCTTC. This encodes CASSRDPGVNGYTF. Looking up the rest from reference TRBV7-3 and TRBJ1-2 gives the full variable domain: GAGVSQTPSNKVTEKGKYVELRCDPISGHTALYWYRQSLGQGPEFLIYFQGTGAADDSGLPNDRFFAVRPEGSVSTLKIQRTERGDSAVYLCASSRDPGVNGYTFGSGTRLTVV.

The gene calls are TRBV7-2 and TRBJ1-1, with D maybe TRBD1 (5 bases). V gave up 2 bases and J gave up 13 bases, with 14 bases separating them. Germline-derived CDR1 and CDR2 are SGHTA and FQGNSA. The CDR3 spans 12 residues. In DNA, the CDR3 is TGTGCCAGCAGCTTAATGAGGGGCGTCGGTTTCTTT. Its translation: CASSLMRGVGFF.

This clonotype was seen only a few times. V and J are TRBV7-2 and TRBJ2-5, with 9 bases fitting TRBD1. The germline CDR1 and CDR2 sequences are SGHTA and FQGNSA. There are 16 residues in the CDR3. V shed 2 bases and J 2 bases; nucleotides not matched to a gene: 6. The CDR3 DNA is TGTGCCAGCAGCTTACGCCGGGACAGGGATCAAGAGACCCAGTACTTC. It encodes CASSLRRDRDQETQYF. Drawing the rest from reference TRBV7-2 and TRBJ2-5, the complete variable domain is GAGVSQSPSNKVTEKGKDVELRCDPISGHTALYWYRQSLGQGLEFLIYFQGNSAPDKSGLPSDRFSAERTGGSVSTLTIQRTQQEDSAVYLCASSLRRDRDQETQYFGPGTRLLVL.

The sample holds many counts of this clonotype. The gene calls are TRBV7-2 and TRBJ2-3; D is uncertain. There are 11 residues in the CDR3. V lost 3 bases and J 3 bases, leaving 1 base between the germline ends. Germline values: CDR1 SGHTA, CDR2 FQGNSA. As DNA, the CDR3 is TGTGCCAGCAGCTTTACAGATACGCAGTATTTT. Translated, it gives CASSFTDTQYF.

The chain recombines TRBV4-3 with TRBJ2-3; D unclear. Germline CDR1 reads LGHNA; CDR2 reads YSLEER. Trimming pared 3 bases from V and 0 bases from J, leaving 7 bases between. CDR3 length: 14 amino acids. The CDR3 region is CASSQGLSTDTQYF. In DNA, the CDR3 is TGCGCCAGCAGCCAGGGTCTTAGCACAGATACGCAGTATTTT.

The rearrangement links TRBV27 to TRBJ2-5, with D perhaps TRBD1 (6 bases). The CDR3 extends over 15 amino acids. Germline lookup yields CDR1 MNHEY and CDR2 SMNVEV (reference sequence). Deletions cut 5 bases from V and 5 bases from J, with 18 bases between. The chain's CDR3 is CASSPHRVGGETQYF. The CDR3 nucleotides read TGTGCCAGCAGTCCCCACAGGGTTGGCGGGGAGACCCAGTACTTC.

This clonotype was observed at least ten times. The chain recombines TRBV5-4 with TRBJ2-5; D gene unclear. The germline V gene has CDR1 SGHNT and CDR2 YYREEE (reference sequence). Trimming removed 4 bases from V and 2 bases from J, with 3 bases in between. The CDR3 covers 11 residues. CDR3 amino acids: CASSQQETQYF. The CDR3 DNA sequence: TGTGCCAGCAGCCAACAAGAGACCCAGTACTTC.

There are many counts of this clonotype. J is TRBJ2-7 and V is TRBV29-1, with TRBD1 identical over 11 bases. Germline V gene data show CDR1 as SQVTM and CDR2 as ANQGSEA. This CDR3 is 16 amino acids long. V gave up 4 bases and J gave up 4 bases; unmatched junction bases: 12. CDR3 protein: CSVVGASGTGGYEQYF. The DNA for the CDR3 is TGCAGCGTTGTTGGGGCCTCCGGGACAGGGGGGTACGAGCAGTACTTC.

This clonotype turned up a few times. This sequence joins TRBV10-2 and TRBJ1-6; D possibly corresponds to TRBD1 (6 bases). Per germline, CDR1 WSHSY and CDR2 SAAADI. V lost 7 bases and J lost 7, with 11 bases in between. The CDR3 covers 13 residues. CDR3 region: CASKKDSNSPLHF. The CDR3 DNA sequence: TGCGCCAGCAAAAAGGACAGCAATTCACCCCTCCACTTT.

This clonotype has a handful of counts. The V gene is TRBV18, the J gene TRBJ1-1; possibly TRBD1 for D (5 bases). The V end was cut by 3 bases, the J end by 1 base, with 6 bases between. Germline assignment: CDR1 KGHSH and CDR2 LQKENI. The CDR3 runs to 13 residues. The CDR3 reads CASSPGTNTEAFF. The CDR3 DNA sequence: TGTGCCAGCTCACCCGGGACGAACACTGAAGCTTTCTTT. The full variable domain, rest sourced from reference TRBV18 and TRBJ1-1, is NAGVMQNPRHLVRRRGQEARLRCSPMKGHSHVYWYRQLPEEGLKFMVYLQKENIIDESGMPKERFSAEFPKEGPSILRIQQVVRGDSAAYFCASSPGTNTEAFFGQGTRLTVV.

This chain uses TRBV2 with TRBJ1-5; D call uncertain. Trimming removed 3 bases from V and 0 bases from J, with 3 bases in between. This CDR3 comprises 13 residues. Germline V gene data show CDR1 as SNHLY and CDR2 as FYNNEI. The CDR3 region is CASSEVSNQPQHF. DNA for the CDR3: TGTGCCAGCAGTGAGGTTAGCAATCAGCCCCAGCATTTT.

This clonotype has at least ten counts. V is TRBV7-9 and J is TRBJ2-3; D is unclear. This CDR3 spans 12 amino acids. Per the germline V gene, CDR1 is SEHNR and CDR2 is FQNEAQ (reference sequence). Trimming took 1 base from V and 6 from J, leaving 5 bases between them. CDR3 sequence reads: CASSLDSDTQYF. CDR3 DNA: TGTGCCAGCAGCTTAGATTCGGATACGCAGTATTTT.